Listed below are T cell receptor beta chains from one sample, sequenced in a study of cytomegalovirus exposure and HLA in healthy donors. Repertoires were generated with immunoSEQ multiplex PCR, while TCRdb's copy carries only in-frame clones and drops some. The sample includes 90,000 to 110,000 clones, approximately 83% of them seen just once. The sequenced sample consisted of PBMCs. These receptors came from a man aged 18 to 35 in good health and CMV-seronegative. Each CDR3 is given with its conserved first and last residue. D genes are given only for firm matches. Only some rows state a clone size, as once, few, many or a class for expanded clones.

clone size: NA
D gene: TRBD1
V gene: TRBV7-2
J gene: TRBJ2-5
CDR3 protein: CASSSPTGAVQETQYF
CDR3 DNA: TGTGCCAGCAGTTCGCCGACAGGGGCGGTCCAAGAGACCCAGTACTTC

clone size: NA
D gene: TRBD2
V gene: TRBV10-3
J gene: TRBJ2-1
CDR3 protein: CAISEGLAGLYNEQFF
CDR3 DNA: TGTGCCATCAGTGAGGGCCTAGCGGGACTCTACAATGAGCAGTTCTTC

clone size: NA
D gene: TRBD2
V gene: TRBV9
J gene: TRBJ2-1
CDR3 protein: CASSVATTSRGLTNDNEQFF
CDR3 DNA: TGTGCCAGCAGCGTAGCTACGACTAGCAGAGGCTTAACCAACGACAATGAGCAGTTCTTC

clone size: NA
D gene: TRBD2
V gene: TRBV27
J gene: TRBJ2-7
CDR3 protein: CASSSLLAGGDEQYF
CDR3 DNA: TGTGCCAGCAGTTCCCTCTTGGCGGGAGGAGACGAGCAGTACTTC

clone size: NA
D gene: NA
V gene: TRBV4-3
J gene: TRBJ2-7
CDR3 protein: CASSQVGHSYEQYF
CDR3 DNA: TGCGCCAGCAGCCAAGTTGGACACTCCTACGAGCAGTACTTC

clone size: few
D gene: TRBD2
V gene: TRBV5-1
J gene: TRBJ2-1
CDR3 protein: CASSPPTAGGISEQFF
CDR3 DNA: TGCGCCAGCAGCCCCCCAACAGCGGGAGGGATCAGTGAGCAGTTCTTC

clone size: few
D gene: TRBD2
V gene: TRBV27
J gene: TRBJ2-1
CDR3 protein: CAIQPSLAGYAEQFF
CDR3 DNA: TGTGCCATCCAGCCGTCACTAGCGGGTTACGCTGAGCAGTTCTTC

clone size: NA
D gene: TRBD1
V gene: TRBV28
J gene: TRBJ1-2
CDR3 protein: CASSRTGVDYGYTF
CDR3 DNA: TGTGCCAGCAGTCGGACAGGGGTGGACTATGGCTACACCTTC

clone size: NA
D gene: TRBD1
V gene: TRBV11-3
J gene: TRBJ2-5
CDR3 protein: CASSEGTGTRETQYF
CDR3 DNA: TGTGCCAGCAGCGAGGGGACAGGGACACGAGAGACCCAGTACTTC

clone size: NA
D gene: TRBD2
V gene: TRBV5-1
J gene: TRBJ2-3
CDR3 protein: CASSLGTTSGSDTQYF
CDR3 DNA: TGCGCCAGCAGCTTGGGAACGACTAGCGGGTCAGATACGCAGTATTTT

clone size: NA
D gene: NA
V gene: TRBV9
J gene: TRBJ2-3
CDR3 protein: CASSVRQAGTDTQYF
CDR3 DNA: TGTGCCAGCAGCGTAAGGCAAGCGGGCACAGATACGCAGTATTTT

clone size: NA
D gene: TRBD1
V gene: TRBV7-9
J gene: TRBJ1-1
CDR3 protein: CASSPTQNSGTGGDEAFF
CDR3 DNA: TGTGCCAGCAGCCCGACTCAAAATTCCGGGACAGGGGGCGATGAAGCTTTCTTT

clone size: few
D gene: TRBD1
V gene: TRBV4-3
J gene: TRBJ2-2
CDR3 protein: CASSQDPDRRNTGELFF
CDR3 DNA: TGCGCCAGCAGCCAAGATCCGGACAGGCGGAACACCGGGGAGCTGTTTTTT

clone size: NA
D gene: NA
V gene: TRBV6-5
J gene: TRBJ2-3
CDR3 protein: CASSRTMADPQYF
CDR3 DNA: TGTGCCAGCAGCAGGACTATGGCTGACCCGCAGTATTTT

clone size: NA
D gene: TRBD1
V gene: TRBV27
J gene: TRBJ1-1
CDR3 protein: CASRARADRGHTEAFF
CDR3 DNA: TGTGCCAGCAGAGCACGAGCCGACAGGGGGCACACTGAAGCTTTCTTT

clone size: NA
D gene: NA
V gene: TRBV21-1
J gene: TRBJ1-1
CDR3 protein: CASSKAGLLNTEAFF
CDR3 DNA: TGTGCCAGCAGCAAGGCGGGATTGTTGAACACTGAAGCTTTCTTT

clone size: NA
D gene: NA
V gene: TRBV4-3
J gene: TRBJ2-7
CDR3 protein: CASSQDRVSEGTGNEQYF
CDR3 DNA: TGCGCCAGCAGCCAAGATAGGGTTTCAGAGGGCACCGGGAACGAGCAGTACTTC

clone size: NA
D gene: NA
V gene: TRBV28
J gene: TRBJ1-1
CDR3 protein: CASSSAGRKNTEAFF
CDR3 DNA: TGTGCCAGCAGTTCCGCGGGACGGAAGAACACTGAAGCTTTCTTT

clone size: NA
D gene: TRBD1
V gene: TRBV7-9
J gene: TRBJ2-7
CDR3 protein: CASRPSGTGMHEQYF
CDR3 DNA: TGTGCCAGCAGACCCTCCGGGACAGGGATGCACGAGCAGTACTTC

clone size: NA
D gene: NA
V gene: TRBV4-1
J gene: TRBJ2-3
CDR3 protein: CASSQVAQKPTDTQYF
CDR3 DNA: TGCGCCAGCAGCCAAGTTGCACAGAAGCCCACAGATACGCAGTATTTT

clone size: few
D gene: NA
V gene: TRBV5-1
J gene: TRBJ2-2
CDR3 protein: CASTPRTTNTGELFF
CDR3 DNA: TGCGCCAGCACCCCTCGGACTACGAACACCGGGGAGCTGTTTTTT

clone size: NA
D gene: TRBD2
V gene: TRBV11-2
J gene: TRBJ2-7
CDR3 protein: CASSLETSGRHEQYF
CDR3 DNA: TGTGCCAGCAGCTTAGAAACTAGCGGGAGACACGAGCAGTACTTC

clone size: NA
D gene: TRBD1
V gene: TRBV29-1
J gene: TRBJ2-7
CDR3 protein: CSAGLRDRGYEQYF
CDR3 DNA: TGCAGCGCCGGACTCCGGGACAGGGGGTACGAGCAGTACTTC

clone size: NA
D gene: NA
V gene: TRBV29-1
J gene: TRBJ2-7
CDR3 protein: CSAAAGVSYEQYF
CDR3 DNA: TGCAGCGCCGCGGCCGGGGTCTCCTACGAGCAGTACTTC

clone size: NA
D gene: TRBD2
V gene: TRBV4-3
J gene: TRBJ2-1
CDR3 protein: CASSQWTSGGAYNEQFF
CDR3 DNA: TGCGCCAGCAGCCAGTGGACTAGCGGGGGTGCCTACAATGAGCAGTTCTTC

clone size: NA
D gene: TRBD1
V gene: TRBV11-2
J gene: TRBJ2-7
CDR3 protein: CASSFYRGQGQYF
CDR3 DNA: TGTGCCAGCAGCTTTTACAGGGGGCAAGGGCAGTACTTC

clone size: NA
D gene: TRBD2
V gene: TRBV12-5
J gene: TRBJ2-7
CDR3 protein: CASGLGTSDSYEQYF
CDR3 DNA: TGTGCTAGTGGTTTGGGGACTAGCGACTCCTACGAGCAGTACTTC

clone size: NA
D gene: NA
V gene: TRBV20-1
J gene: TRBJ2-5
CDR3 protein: CSAPRETQYF
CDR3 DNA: TGCAGTGCTCCGAGGGAGACCCAGTACTTC

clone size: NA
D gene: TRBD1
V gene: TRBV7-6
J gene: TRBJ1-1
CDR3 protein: CASTPDRSGTSEAFF
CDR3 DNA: TGTGCCAGCACCCCGGACAGGTCGGGTACCTCTGAAGCTTTCTTT

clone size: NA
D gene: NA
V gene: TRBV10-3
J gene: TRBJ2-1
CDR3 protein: CAITSSYNEQFF
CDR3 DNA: TGTGCCATCACTAGCTCATACAATGAGCAGTTCTTC

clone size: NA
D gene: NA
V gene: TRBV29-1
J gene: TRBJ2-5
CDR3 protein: CSAQDGIQETQYF
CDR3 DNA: TGCAGCGCCCAAGACGGGATCCAAGAGACCCAGTACTTC

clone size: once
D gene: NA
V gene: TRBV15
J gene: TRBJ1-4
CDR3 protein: CATSRDRGSEKLFF
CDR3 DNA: TGTGCCACCAGCAGAGATAGGGGGAGTGAAAAACTGTTTTTT

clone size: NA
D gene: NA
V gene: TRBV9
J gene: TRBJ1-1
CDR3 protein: CASSYIEGGLAEAFF
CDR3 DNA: TGTGCCAGCAGCTATATTGAGGGGGGGCTGGCTGAAGCTTTCTTT

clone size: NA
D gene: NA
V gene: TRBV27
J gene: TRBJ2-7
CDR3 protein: CASSLLAPPGAYEQYF
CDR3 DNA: TGTGCCAGCAGTTTATTAGCCCCCCCCGGGGCCTACGAGCAGTACTTC

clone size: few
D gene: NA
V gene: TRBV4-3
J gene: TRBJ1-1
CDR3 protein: CASSQVVRGSEAFF
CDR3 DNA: TGCGCCAGCAGCCAAGTTGTACGGGGTTCTGAAGCTTTCTTT